One sample yielded the 5 T cell receptor beta chains listed below, sequenced in a study of blood T cells in healthy people across ages (dated by TCRdb to between 2014 and 2017). The library relied on 5' RACE. Sequencing was carried out with an Illumina HiSeq 2500. A second PCR of roughly 6 to 11 cycles was performed with a sample-barcoded 5' primer and a J-beta primer mix. TCRdb's own reprocessing of the public reads used fastp at Q25 and MiXCR and kept productive beta chains. Under each unique CDR3 protein, matching rows form one entry showing the most common genes and DNA. This sample gives hundreds of thousands of distinct CDR3 sequences in total; 32% of them show up just once. Jointly, the top ten make up 15% of the sample. Sequenced: blood. These TCRs come from a woman over 75 in good health. Donor details come from another sample of the same person, matched by shared clones.

This clonotype was counted at least ten times. The rearrangement links TRBV3-1 to TRBJ2-7; tentatively, D is TRBD2 (6 bases). Germline V CDR1 and CDR2: LGHDT, YNNKEL (reference sequence). The ends were cut back, 4 bases at V and 2 bases at J, with 18 bases in the middle. The CDR3 is 16 residues long. CDR3 sequence reads: CASSPPGRGPTYEQYF. In DNA form, the CDR3 reads TGTGCCAGCAGCCCGCCGGGGCGGGGCCCAACCTACGAGCAGTACTTC.

The genes are TRBV29-1 and TRBJ2-7; 8 positions agree with TRBD1. J was trimmed by 3 bases and V by 1 base; bases with no gene match: 11. The CDR3 totals 16 residues. The V gene's germline CDR1 is SQVTM and CDR2 ANQGSEA. CDR3 in DNA: TGCAGCGTTGAAGCCCCGACAGGGGAAGACCACTACGAGCAGTACTTC. Translation: CSVEAPTGEDHYEQYF.

The table lists this clonotype with many counts. The V and J genes are TRBV20-1 and TRBJ2-1; possible D gene TRBD2, 6 bases. V shed 3 bases and J shed 0 bases, with 12 bases lying between them. Germline V gene data show CDR1 as DFQATT and CDR2 as SNEGSKA (reference sequence). The CDR3 has 15 amino acids. The CDR3 DNA reads as TGCAGTGCTAGGACCGGGGGTGGCTCCTACAATGAGCAGTTCTTC. Translated, it gives CSARTGGGSYNEQFF.

The chain employs TRBV30 and TRBJ1-2, with D perhaps matching TRBD1 (5 bases). The CDR3 runs to 15 residues. Germline-derived CDR1 and CDR2 are GTSNPN and SVGIG (reference sequence). The V end was cut by 0 bases, the J end by 2 bases, with 13 bases between. The CDR3 spells CAWSVGQRGNYGYTF. DNA of the CDR3: TGTGCCTGGAGTGTTGGGCAGCGGGGGAACTATGGCTACACCTTC.

A word on this clonotype: With a much larger clone just one base away, this may be a read error. The chain couples TRBV6-2 or TRBV6-3 to TRBJ2-6, with a weak D call TRBD1 (5 bases). CDR1 is MNHEY, CDR2 SVGEGT, per germline. CDR3 length: 14 residues. The CDR3 loop is CASKDTAGANVLIF. CDR3 bases: TGTGCCAGCAAAGACACGGCTGGGGCCAACGTCCTGATTTTC.